Listed here is a single T cell receptor beta chain. Antigen: not known. The data were taken from a study of cytomegalovirus exposure and HLA in healthy donors. Background on the study: There were some 380 genotyped donors. Of these, 81% fell in the genetic ancestry cluster associated with self-reported Caucasian donors. Study-wide findings and caveats: Later analysis identified a missense DCLRE1C variant that was linked to TCR beta V- and J-gene trimming. Later on, an analysis found that several of the most significant clusters appeared to be linked to common viral pathogens, which included parvovirus B19.

Deletions cut 0 bases from V and 0 bases from J, with 14 bases between. The CDR3 covers 17 residues. Germline lookup yields CDR1 SGHRS and CDR2 YFSETQ. The PCR used 60 Vbeta and 13 Jbeta primers. Authors' methods: Unique TCR beta chains numbered approximately 80 million in a later analysis, with around 11 million shared. Profiling relied on immunoSEQ multiplex PCR, and the TCRdb table lists in-frame clones only, not all of them. The DNA was the basis for D and trimming; V, J and clone size are from that table. The repertoire includes approximately 100,000 clones, roughly 77% of them detected once, and around 10% sits in the top ten.

The TCR comes from a woman between 18 and 29 years old in good health and CMV-seropositive. Sequenced material: PBMCs. V gene TRBV5-1 combines with J gene TRBJ2-3; tentatively, D is TRBD2 (5 bases). CDR3 residues: CASSLASSGFSTDTQYF. CDR3 DNA: TGCGCCAGCAGCTTGGCGTCCTCGGGATTTAGCACAGATACGCAGTATTTT.